This entry lists 6 T cell receptor beta chains sequenced from one sample in a study of shared clonotypes between healthy human individuals. Sequencing used immunoSEQ multiplex PCR; TCRdb keeps in-frame clones, though not all of them. The table has about 1.1 million clones, 75% to 85% seen once; the top ten hold roughly 0.55%. The sequenced sample was memory CD4+ T cells from PBMCs. Subset meaning: CD45RA-negative fraction. These receptors originate from a man in his late teens or twenties in good health. Some clones in this sample may be carry-over from other donors' samples.

The rearrangement joins TRBV28 to TRBJ2-1; tentatively, D is TRBD2 (5 bases). V was trimmed by 7 bases and J by 0 bases, leaving 10 bases between them. Per the germline V gene, CDR1 is MDHEN and CDR2 is SYDVKM. CDR3 length equals 14 residues. CDR3 nucleotides: TGTGCCAGCAAGGACTTAAGCTCCTACAATGAGCAGTTCTTC. Protein product: CASKDLSSYNEQFF.

The chain employs TRBV7-2 and TRBJ1-2; D remains ambiguous. The CDR3 runs 13 residues. CDR1 and CDR2 (germline): SGHTA, FQGNSA. V was pared by 5 bases and J by 4 bases, with 11 bases between. In DNA, the CDR3 is TGTGCCAGCAGCCCCACACCAATCTATGGCTACACCTTC. Its protein is CASSPTPIYGYTF.

V and J are TRBV5-1 and TRBJ1-2, with 11 bases lining up with TRBD1. The CDR3 totals 15 residues. Germline CDR1 reads SGHRS; CDR2 reads YFSETQ. V trimming: 0 bases; J trimming: 8 bases; junction bases outside the gene matches: 6. CDR3 nucleotides: TGCGCCAGCAGCTTGGTTGGACAGGGGGCAGGAGGCTACACCTTC. Translated: CASSLVGQGAGGYTF.

The chain recombines TRBV28 with TRBJ1-1; D may be TRBD1 (6 bases). The germline CDR1 and CDR2 sequences are MDHEN and SYDVKM. Trimming removed 10 bases at V and 1 base at J, with 16 bases between. CDR3 length: 14 residues. The CDR3 loop is CAIAGGGANTEAFF. DNA of the CDR3: TGTGCCATCGCGGGGGGCGGAGCGAACACTGAAGCTTTCTTT. The whole variable domain, filled in from reference TRBV28 and TRBJ1-1, reads DVKVTQSSRYLVKRTGEKVFLECVQDMDHENMFWYRQDPGLGLRLIYFSYDVKMKEKGDIPEGYSVSREKKERFSLILESASTNQTSMYLCAIAGGGANTEAFFGQGTRLTVV.

V is TRBV11-2 and J is TRBJ2-3, with a tentative D call TRBD2 (6 bases). Trimming shortened V by 1 base and J by 4 bases, and 9 bases separated the two germline ends. The CDR3 consists of 14 residues. Germline V gene data show CDR1 as SGHAT and CDR2 as FQNNGV. CDR3 sequence (DNA): TGTGCCAGCAGCTTAGGGCGGGGCCCAGATACGCAGTATTTT. Translating it yields CASSLGRGPDTQYF.

The chain recombines TRBV5-1 with TRBJ1-1, with TRBD1 as a possible D gene (6 bases). Germline values: CDR1 SGHRS, CDR2 YFSETQ. This CDR3 is built from 14 residues. V was shortened by 4 bases and J by 3 bases, with 13 bases between the two germline ends. The CDR3 DNA sequence: TGCGCCAGCAGCCGAGGACAGATTGACACTGAAGCTTTCTTT. It yields the protein CASSRGQIDTEAFF.